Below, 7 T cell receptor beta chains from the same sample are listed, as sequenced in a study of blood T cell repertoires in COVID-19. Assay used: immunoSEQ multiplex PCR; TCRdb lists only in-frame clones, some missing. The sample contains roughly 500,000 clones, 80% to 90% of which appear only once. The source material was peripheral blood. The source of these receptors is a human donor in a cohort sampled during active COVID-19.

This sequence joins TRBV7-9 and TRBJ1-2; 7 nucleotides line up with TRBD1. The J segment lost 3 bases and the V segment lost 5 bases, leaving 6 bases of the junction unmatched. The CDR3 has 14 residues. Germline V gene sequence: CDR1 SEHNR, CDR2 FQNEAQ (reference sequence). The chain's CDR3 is CASSLAGGDYGYTF. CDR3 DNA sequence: TGTGCCAGCAGCCTGGCAGGGGGAGACTATGGCTACACCTTC.

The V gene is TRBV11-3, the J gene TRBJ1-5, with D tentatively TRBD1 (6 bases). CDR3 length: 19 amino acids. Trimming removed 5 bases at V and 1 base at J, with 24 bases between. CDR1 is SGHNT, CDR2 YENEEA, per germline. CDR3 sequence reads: CASSLPKLRVGASNQPQHF. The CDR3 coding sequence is TGTGCCAGCAGCCTCCCCAAGCTACGGGTGGGGGCAAGCAATCAGCCCCAGCATTTT.

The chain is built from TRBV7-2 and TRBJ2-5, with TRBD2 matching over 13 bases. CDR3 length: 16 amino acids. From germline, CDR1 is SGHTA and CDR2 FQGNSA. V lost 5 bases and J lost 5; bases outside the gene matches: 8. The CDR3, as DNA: TGTGCCAGCAGCCCGGGACTAGCGGGATTTTTCGAGACCCAGTACTTC. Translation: CASSPGLAGFFETQYF.

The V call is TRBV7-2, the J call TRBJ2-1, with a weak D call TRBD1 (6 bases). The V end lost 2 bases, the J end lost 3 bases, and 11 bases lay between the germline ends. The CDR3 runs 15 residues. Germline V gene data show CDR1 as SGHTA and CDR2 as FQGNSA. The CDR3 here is CASSLRQALYNEQFF. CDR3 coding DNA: TGTGCCAGCAGCTTAAGACAGGCCCTCTACAATGAGCAGTTCTTC.

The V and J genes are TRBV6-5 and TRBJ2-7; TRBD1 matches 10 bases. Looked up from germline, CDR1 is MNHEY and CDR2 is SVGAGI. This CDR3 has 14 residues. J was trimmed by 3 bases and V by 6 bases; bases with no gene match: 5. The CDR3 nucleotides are TGTGCCAGCAGAGAGACAGGGGGCATCTACGAGCAGTACTTC. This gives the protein CASRETGGIYEQYF.

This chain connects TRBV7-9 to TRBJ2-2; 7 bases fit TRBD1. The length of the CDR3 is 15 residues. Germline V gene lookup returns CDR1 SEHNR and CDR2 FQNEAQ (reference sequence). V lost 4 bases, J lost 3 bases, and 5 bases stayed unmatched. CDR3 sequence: CASSSTGLDTGELFF. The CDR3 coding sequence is TGTGCCAGCAGCTCGACAGGGCTGGACACCGGGGAGCTGTTTTTT.

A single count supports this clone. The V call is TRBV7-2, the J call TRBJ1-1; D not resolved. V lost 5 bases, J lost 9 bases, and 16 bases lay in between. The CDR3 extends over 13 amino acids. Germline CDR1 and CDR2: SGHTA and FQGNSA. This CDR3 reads CASSLTPQTQAFF. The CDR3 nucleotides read TGTGCCAGCAGCCTGACACCTCAAACCCAAGCTTTCTTT.